The clone carrying this T cell receptor beta chain was seen more than once but under ten times. Its target is not known. The sample is drawn from a study of T cell repertoires in cytomegalovirus infection. Broader study findings: HLA-C-restricted, CMV-specific TCR beta clonotypes were dominant ex vivo.

Germline CDR1 is KGHDR and CDR2 is SFDVKD. Trimming removed 4 bases at V and 6 bases at J, with 18 bases between. The CDR3 length is 16 residues. TCRdb analysed the reads with MiXCR anew, one entry per CDR3 protein. The sample records roughly 800,000 distinct CDR3 sequences, just under 30% being singletons. The sample here was cultured CD8+ T cells from PBMCs, taken from culture after CMV antigen stimulation. The sequence was obtained from a human donor in good health (CMV status not recorded). Some clones in this sample may be carry-over from other donors' samples. J is TRBJ2-1 and V is TRBV24-1; D perhaps matches TRBD1 (6 bases). Here the CDR3 DNA reads TGTGCCACCAGTGAACCCTCAGCAGGGGAGACCAATGAGCAGTTCTTC. It specifies CATSEPSAGETNEQFF.